This T cell receptor beta chain was obtained from a study of neurological immune-mediated disorders. Each CDR3 protein is one row after TCRdb ran MiXCR on the 5' RACE reads. The sample contains about 22,000 distinct CDR3 sequences, roughly 10% of which appear only once. The sample holds many counts of this clonotype. This CDR3 spans 14 amino acids. Germline lookup yields CDR1 SGHDN and CDR2 FVKESK. The V and J ends lost 3 bases and 6 bases, in that order; junction bases with no gene match: 4. This chain connects TRBV14 to TRBJ2-2; 7 bases match TRBD1. Sequencing was carried out using PBMCs. The TCR was taken from a woman in her sixties with HTLV-1-associated myelopathy (HAM/TSP). CDR3 sequence reads: CASSQNRGAGELFF. DNA of the CDR3: TGTGCCAGCAGCCAGAACAGGGGAGCCGGGGAGCTGTTTTTT.